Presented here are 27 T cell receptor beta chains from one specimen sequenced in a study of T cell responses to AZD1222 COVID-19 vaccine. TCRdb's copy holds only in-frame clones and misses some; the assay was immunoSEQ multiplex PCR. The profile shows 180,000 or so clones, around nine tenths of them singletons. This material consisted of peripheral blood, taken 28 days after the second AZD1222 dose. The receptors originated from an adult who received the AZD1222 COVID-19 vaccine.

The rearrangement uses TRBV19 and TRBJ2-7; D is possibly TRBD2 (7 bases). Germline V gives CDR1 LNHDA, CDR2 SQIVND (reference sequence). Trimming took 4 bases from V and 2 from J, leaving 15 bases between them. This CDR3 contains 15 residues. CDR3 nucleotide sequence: TGTGCCAGTAGTAAGGGGGGGGTCAGCCCCTACGAGCAGTACTTC. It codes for CASSKGGVSPYEQYF.

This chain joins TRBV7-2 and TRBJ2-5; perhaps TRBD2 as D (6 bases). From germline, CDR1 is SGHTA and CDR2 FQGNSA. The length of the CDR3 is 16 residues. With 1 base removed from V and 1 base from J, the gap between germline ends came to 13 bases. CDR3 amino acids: CASSLVGAGIQETQYF. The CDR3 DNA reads TGTGCCAGCAGCTTAGTTGGGGCGGGGATCCAAGAGACCCAGTACTTC.

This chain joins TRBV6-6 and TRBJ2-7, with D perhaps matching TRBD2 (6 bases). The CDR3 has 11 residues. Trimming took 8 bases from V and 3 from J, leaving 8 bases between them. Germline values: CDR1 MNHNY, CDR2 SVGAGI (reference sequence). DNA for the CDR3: TGTGCCAGCGAAGCGGGCTACGAGCAGTACTTC. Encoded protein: CASEAGYEQYF.

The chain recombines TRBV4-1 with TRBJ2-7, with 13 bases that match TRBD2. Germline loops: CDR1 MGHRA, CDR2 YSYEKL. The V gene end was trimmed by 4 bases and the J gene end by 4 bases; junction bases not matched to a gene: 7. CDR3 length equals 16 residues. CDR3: CASSPGGLAGSYEQYF. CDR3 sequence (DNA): TGCGCCAGCAGCCCGGGGGGACTAGCGGGATCGTACGAGCAGTACTTC.

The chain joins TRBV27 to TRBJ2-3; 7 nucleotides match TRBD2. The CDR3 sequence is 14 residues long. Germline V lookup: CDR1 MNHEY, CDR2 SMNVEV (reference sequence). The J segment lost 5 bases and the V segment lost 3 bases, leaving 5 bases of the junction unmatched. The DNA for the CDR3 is TGTGCCAGCAGTTTGCGGGGGTATAAAGATACGCAGTATTTT. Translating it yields CASSLRGYKDTQYF.

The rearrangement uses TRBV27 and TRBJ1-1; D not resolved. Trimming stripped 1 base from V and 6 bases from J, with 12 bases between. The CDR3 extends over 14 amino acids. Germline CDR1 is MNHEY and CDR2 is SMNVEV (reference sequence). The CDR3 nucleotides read TGTGCCAGCAGTTTATTTTCCGGGGTCGCTGAAGCTTTCTTT. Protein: CASSLFSGVAEAFF.

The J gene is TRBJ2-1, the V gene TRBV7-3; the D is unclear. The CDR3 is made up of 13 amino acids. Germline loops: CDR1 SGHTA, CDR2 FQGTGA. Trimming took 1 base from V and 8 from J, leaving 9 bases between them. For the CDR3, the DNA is TGTGCCAGCAGCTTAAGTTCCTGGGATGAGCAGTTCTTC. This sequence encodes CASSLSSWDEQFF.

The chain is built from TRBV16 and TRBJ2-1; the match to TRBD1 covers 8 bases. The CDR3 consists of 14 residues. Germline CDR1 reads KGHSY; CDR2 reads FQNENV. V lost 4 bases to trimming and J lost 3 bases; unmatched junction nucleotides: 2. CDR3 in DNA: TGTGCCAGCAGCCGAGGGACAGGCTACAATGAGCAGTTCTTC. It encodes CASSRGTGYNEQFF.

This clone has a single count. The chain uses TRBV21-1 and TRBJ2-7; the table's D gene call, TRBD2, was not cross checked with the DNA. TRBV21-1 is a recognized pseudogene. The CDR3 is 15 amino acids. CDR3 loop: CASSKSVSVPYEQYF. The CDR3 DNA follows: TGTGCCAGCAGCAAATCCGTTAGCGTACCTTACGAGCAGTACTTC.

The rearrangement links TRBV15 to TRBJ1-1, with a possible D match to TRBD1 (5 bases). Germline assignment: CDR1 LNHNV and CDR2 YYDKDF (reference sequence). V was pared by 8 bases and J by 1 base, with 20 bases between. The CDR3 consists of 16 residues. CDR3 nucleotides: TGTGCCACCCAAGGGGTTCGAGGGGTGGCGAACACTGAAGCTTTCTTT. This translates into CATQGVRGVANTEAFF. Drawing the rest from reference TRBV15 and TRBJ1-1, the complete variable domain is DAMVIQNPRYQVTQFGKPVTLSCSQTLNHNVMYWYQQKSSQAPKLLFHYYDKDFNNEADTPDNFQSRRPNTSFCFLDIRSPGLGDTAMYLCATQGVRGVANTEAFFGQGTRLTVV.

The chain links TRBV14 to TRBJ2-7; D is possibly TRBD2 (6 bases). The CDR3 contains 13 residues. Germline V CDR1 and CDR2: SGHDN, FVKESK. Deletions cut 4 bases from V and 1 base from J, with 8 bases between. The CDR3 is CASSLSGSYEQYF. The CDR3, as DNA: TGTGCCAGCAGCCTTAGCGGATCCTACGAGCAGTACTTC.

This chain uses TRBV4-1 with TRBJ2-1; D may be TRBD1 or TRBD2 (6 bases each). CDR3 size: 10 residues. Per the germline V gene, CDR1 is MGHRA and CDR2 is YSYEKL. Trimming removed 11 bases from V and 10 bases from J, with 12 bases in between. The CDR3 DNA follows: TGCGCCTCCCGGGGGCAAGAGCAGTTCTTC. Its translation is CASRGQEQFF.

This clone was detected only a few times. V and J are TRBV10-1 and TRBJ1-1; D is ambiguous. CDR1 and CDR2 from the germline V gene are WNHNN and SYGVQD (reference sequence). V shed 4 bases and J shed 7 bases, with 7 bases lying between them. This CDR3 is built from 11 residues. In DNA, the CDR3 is TGCGCCAGCAGTGTTGGCAGTGAAGCTTTCTTT. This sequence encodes CASSVGSEAFF.

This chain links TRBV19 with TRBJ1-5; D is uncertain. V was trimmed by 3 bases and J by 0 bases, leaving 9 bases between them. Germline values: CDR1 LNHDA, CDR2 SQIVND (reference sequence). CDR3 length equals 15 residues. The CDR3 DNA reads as TGTGCCAGTAGTATGGGAGGGTATAGCAATCAGCCCCAGCATTTT. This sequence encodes CASSMGGYSNQPQHF.

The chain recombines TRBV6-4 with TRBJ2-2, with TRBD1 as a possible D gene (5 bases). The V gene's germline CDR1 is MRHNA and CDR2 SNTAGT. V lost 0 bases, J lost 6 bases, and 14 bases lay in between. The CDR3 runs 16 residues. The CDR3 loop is CASSDSRSQGAGELFF. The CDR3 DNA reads TGTGCCAGCAGTGACTCTAGGAGCCAAGGGGCCGGGGAGCTGTTTTTT.

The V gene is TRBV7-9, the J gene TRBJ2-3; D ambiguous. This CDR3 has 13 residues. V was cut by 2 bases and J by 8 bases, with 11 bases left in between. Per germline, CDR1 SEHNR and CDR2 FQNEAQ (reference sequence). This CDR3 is CASSLLGLRTQYF. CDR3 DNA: TGTGCCAGCAGCTTATTAGGGCTGCGTACGCAGTATTTT. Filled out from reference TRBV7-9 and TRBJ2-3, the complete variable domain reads DTGVSQNPRHKITKRGQNVTFRCDPISEHNRLYWYRQTLGQGPEFLTYFQNEAQLEKSRLLSDRFSAERPKGSFSTLEIQRTEQGDSAMYLCASSLLGLRTQYFGPGTRLTVL.

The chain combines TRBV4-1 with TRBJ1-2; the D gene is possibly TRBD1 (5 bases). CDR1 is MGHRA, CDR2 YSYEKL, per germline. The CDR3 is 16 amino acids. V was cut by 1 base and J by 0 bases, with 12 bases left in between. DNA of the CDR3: TGCGCCAGCAGCCAAGGGGGCAGGCGAGCTAACTATGGCTACACCTTC. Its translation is CASSQGGRRANYGYTF.

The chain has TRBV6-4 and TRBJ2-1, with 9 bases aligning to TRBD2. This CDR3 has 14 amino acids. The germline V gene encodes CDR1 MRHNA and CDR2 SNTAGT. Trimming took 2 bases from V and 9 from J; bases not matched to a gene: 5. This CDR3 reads CASSDAWTSVEQFF. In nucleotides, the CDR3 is TGTGCCAGCAGTGACGCATGGACTAGCGTTGAGCAGTTCTTC.

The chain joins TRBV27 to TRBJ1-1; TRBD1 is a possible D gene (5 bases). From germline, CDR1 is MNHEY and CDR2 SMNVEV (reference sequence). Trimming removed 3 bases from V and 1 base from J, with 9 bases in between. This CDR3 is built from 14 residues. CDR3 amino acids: CASSFRGGNTEAFF. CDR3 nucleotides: TGTGCCAGCAGTTTTCGGGGGGGGAACACTGAAGCTTTCTTT.

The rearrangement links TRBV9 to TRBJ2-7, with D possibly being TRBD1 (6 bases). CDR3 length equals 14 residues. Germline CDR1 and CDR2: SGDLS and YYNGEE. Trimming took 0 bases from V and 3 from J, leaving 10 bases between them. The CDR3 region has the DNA TGTGCCAGCAGCGTAGCTATAGGGGGCTACGAGCAGTACTTC. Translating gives CASSVAIGGYEQYF.

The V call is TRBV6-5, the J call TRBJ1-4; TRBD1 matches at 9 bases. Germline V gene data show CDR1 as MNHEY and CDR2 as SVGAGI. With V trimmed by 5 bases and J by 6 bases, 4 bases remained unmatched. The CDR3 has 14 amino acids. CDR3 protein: CASSQTGGDEKLFF. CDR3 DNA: TGTGCCAGCAGTCAAACAGGGGGCGATGAAAAACTGTTTTTT.

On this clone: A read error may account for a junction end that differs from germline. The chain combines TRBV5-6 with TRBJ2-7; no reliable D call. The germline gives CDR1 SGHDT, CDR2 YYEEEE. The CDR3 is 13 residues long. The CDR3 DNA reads TGTGCCAGCAGCTTGTACTCCTCCCACGAGCAGTACTTC. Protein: CASSLYSSHEQYF.

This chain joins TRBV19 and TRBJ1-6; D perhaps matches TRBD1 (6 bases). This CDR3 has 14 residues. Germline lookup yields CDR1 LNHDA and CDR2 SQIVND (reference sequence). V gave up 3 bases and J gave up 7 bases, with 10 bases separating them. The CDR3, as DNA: TGTGCCAGTAGTATCGGACAGCTAAATTCACCCCTCCACTTT. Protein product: CASSIGQLNSPLHF.

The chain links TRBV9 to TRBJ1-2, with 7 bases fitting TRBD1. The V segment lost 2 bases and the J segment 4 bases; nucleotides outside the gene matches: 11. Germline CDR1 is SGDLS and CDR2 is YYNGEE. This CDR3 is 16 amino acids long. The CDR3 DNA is TGTGCCAGCAGCGTGGGGGGACAGACGGGCAGCTATGGCTACACCTTC. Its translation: CASSVGGQTGSYGYTF.

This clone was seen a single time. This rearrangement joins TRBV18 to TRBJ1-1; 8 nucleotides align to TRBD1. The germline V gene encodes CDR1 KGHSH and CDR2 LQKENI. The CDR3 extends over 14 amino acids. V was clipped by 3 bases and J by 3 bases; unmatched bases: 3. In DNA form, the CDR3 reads TGTGCCAGCTCACCCTCGACAGGGGACACTGAAGCTTTCTTT. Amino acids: CASSPSTGDTEAFF.

CDR3 sequence: CASRPTGGLDEQYF. DNA of the CDR3: TGTGCCAGCAGGCCCACCGGGGGTCTGGACGAGCAGTACTTC. The chain carries TRBV6-5 and TRBJ2-7; D perhaps matches TRBD2 (6 bases). V lost 6 bases and J 5 bases, leaving 17 bases between the germline ends. The CDR3 contains 14 residues. CDR1 MNHEY and CDR2 SVGAGI come from the germline V gene.

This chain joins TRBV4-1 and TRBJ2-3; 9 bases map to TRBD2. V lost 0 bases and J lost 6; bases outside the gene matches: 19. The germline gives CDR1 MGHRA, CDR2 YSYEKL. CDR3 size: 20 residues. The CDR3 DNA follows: TGCGCCAGCAGCCAAGATCCCACGCGGGGGGGTCCATTCGCCCCGGATACGCAGTATTTT. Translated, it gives CASSQDPTRGGPFAPDTQYF.